A selection of T cell receptor beta chains follows, all from one sample in a study of neoadjuvant anti-PD-1 for oral cavity cancer. Sequencing was performed with immunoSEQ multiplex PCR; in TCRdb, only in-frame clones are kept and a portion is missing. Of about 9,600 clones in the sample, about 66% were seen once. The sequencing here drew on PBMCs, taken after nivolumab (anti-PD-1) treatment. These receptors all stem from a person between 40 and 79 years old with oral cavity squamous cell carcinoma. Each CDR3 is given with its conserved first and last residue. The D gene is left open where the match is weak. A clone size is listed for some rows: how often the clone was seen (once, few, many), or a class if it is expanded.

j_call,v_call,d_call,clone_size,cdr3_nt,cdr3_aa
TRBJ1-2,TRBV19,TRBD1,.,TGTGCCAGTAGTACCTCCGGGACAGGGCTTACAAGGGATGGCTACACCTTC,CASSTSGTGLTRDGYTF
TRBJ2-2,TRBV5-5,.,.,TGTGCCAGCAGCTTCGCCACCGGGGAGCTGTTTTTT,CASSFATGELFF
TRBJ1-1,TRBV5-5,.,.,TGTGCCAGCAGCTTCGCGGTGAACACTGAAGCTTTCTTT,CASSFAVNTEAFF
TRBJ2-7,TRBV19,.,.,TGTGCCAGTAGTATACAGGGGATGGCTGGCGAGCAGTACTTC,CASSIQGMAGEQYF
TRBJ1-1,TRBV18,.,.,TGTGCCAGCTCACCGGACACCACTGAAGCTTTCTTT,CASSPDTTEAFF
TRBJ1-6,TRBV5-8,.,.,TGTGCCAGCAGCTCGCAAAAAGGGAATTCACCCCTCCACTTT,CASSSQKGNSPLHF
TRBJ1-4,TRBV13,.,.,TGTGCCAGCAGCCCTACAGTGAGCACTAATGAAAAACTGTTTTTT,CASSPTVSTNEKLFF
TRBJ2-2,TRBV9,.,.,TGTGCCAGCAGCGTAGGACAGCTTAACACCGGGGAGCTGTTTTTT,CASSVGQLNTGELFF
TRBJ1-3,TRBV5-1,.,.,TGCGCCAGCAGCTTGGTTGGGGTTAGCTCTGGAAACACCATATATTTT,CASSLVGVSSGNTIYF
TRBJ1-2,TRBV19,.,.,TGTGCCAGTAGGGAAACAGGCCCCGACTTAAGTTATGGCTACACCTTC,CASRETGPDLSYGYTF
TRBJ1-2,TRBV7-9,.,few,TGTGCCAGCAGCCAGGGGCTAACAATAGGTGGCTACACCTTC,CASSQGLTIGGYTF
TRBJ1-1,TRBV7-6,TRBD1,.,TGTGCCAGCAGCAGCCCGGGACAGGGGGCGCGAGGGGCTTTCTTT,CASSSPGQGARGAFF
TRBJ2-1,TRBV5-6,.,.,TGTGCCAGCAGCTTAGTACTAGGAGGCTACCTCTACAATGAGCAGTTCTTC,CASSLVLGGYLYNEQFF
TRBJ2-3,TRBV7-6,TRBD2,.,TGTGCCAGCAGCTTAGAGCAGGGGTACGGGACTAGTTCGGGAAATACGCAGTATTTT,CASSLEQGYGTSSGNTQYF
TRBJ2-1,TRBV28,.,.,TGTGCCAGCAGCCCGGCCTACAATGAGCAGTTCTTC,CASSPAYNEQFF
TRBJ2-4,TRBV15,.,.,TGTGCCACCAGCAGAGATTCGGTAGCCCTAGCCAAAAACATTCAGTACTTC,CATSRDSVALAKNIQYF
TRBJ2-2,TRBV11-3,TRBD1,.,TGTGCCAGCAGATCAGGGGGCAACACCGGGGAGCTGTTTTTT,CASRSGGNTGELFF
TRBJ2-7,TRBV5-1,.,.,TGCGCCAGCAGCTTGAATAGGTACGAGCAGTACTTC,CASSLNRYEQYF
TRBJ2-7,TRBV6-1,.,.,TGTGCCAGCGGTCGGGTAGGGGGCGAGCAGTACTTC,CASGRVGGEQYF
TRBJ2-7,TRBV28,.,.,TGTGCCAGCAGCCCCGTTACCTTGCTATTTACGTACTTC,CASSPVTLLFTYF
TRBJ2-3,TRBV7-8,TRBD2,.,TGTGCCAGCAGTCGGAGGGGACTACAACTCTCAGATACGCAGTATTTT,CASSRRGLQLSDTQYF
TRBJ1-6,TRBV5-4,.,.,TGTGCCAGCAGCTTGGAAGCAGGTTTAGGCTCACCCCTCCACTTT,CASSLEAGLGSPLHF
TRBJ1-1,TRBV2,.,.,TGTGCCAGCGGCACAGGGAGAGGGACTGAAGCTTTCTTT,CASGTGRGTEAFF
TRBJ1-1,TRBV2,.,.,TGTGCCAGCACCGAGCAGGGGTCGGTAACTGAAGCTTTCTTT,CASTEQGSVTEAFF
TRBJ1-5,TRBV28,TRBD1,.,TGTGCCAGCAGTTTCCCAGGGGGAAGTCAGCCCCAGCATTTT,CASSFPGGSQPQHF
TRBJ2-5,TRBV2,.,.,TGTGCCAGCAGTGCGGTAGCGGTTACGGGGACCCAGTACTTC,CASSAVAVTGTQYF
TRBJ2-7,TRBV19,.,few,TGTGCCAGTACACCACGGCCCCCCTACGAGCAGTACTTC,CASTPRPPYEQYF
TRBJ1-5,TRBV6-1,TRBD1,.,TGTGCCAGCAGTGCCGGACAGGGGACAAATAGCAATCAGCCCCAGCATTTT,CASSAGQGTNSNQPQHF
TRBJ2-2,TRBV6-5,.,.,TGTGCCAGCAGCCACAGGAACACCGGGGAGCTGTTTTTT,CASSHRNTGELFF
TRBJ2-7,TRBV7-6,.,.,TGTGCCAGCAGCCCGGGGACCAAGGGTGAGCAGTACTTC,CASSPGTKGEQYF